This T cell receptor (beta chain) stems from a study of T cells in Graves' hyperthyroidism and ophthalmopathy. The study's findings and limits: Progression to ophthalmopathy was predicted a median of roughly seven months early.

There were TCR beta CDR3 regions amplified from RNA transcripts. A first-round RT-PCR of the TCR CDR3 used the HTBI primer set. TCRdb reprocessed the multiplex PCR reads with MiXCR, giving one entry per CDR3 protein. Of around 690,000 distinct CDR3 sequences listed, roughly 17% are singletons. The CDR3 sequence is 14 residues long. Germline V gives CDR1 MNHEY, CDR2 SMNVEV (reference sequence). V lost 5 bases and J 2 bases, leaving 7 bases between the germline ends. Graves' hyperthyroidism showing no ophthalmopathy progression within 18 months was considered stable. The study enrolled patients aged 18 to 65 with newly diagnosed hyperthyroidism of under 2 months' duration. There are a few counts of this clonotype. The antigen is not known.

Sequences were obtained from blood. The V and J genes are TRBV27 and TRBJ2-6, with TRBD2 as a possible D gene (5 bases). This TCR derives from a man aged 45 to 65 with Graves' hyperthyroidism. CDR3 in amino acids: CASSEGTGANVLTF. The CDR3 DNA is TGTGCCAGCAGTGAGGGTACTGGGGCCAACGTCCTGACTTTC.